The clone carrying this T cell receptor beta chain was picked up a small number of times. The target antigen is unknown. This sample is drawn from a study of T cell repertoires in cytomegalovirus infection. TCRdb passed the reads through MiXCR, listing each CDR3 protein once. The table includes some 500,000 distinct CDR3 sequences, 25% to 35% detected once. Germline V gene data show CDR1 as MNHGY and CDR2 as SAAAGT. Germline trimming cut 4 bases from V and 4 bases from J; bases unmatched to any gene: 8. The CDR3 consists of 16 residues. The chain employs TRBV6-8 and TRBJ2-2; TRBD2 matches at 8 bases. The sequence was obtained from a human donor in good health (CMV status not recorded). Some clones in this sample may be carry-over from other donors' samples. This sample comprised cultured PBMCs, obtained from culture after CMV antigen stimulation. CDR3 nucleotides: TGTGCCAGCAGTTTAGCGGGACACGAGGTCACCGGGGAGCTGTTTTTT. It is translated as CASSLAGHEVTGELFF.